A selection of T cell receptor beta chains follows, all from one sample in a study of T cells in Graves' hyperthyroidism and ophthalmopathy. TCRdb re-derived calls from the multiplex PCR reads in MiXCR, one entry per CDR3 protein. The profile shows about 350,000 distinct CDR3 sequences, approximately 17% of them singletons. The sequencing input was blood. The origin of the receptors is a woman aged 30 to 39 with Graves' hyperthyroidism that later progressed to Graves' ophthalmopathy. CDR3s include the opening cysteine and the closing phenylalanine or tryptophan. The D gene is left open where the match is weak. Not all rows give a size; the values are once, few, many and, for expanded clones, a class.

V	D	J	size	DNA	CDR3
TRBV29-1	TRBD1	TRBJ1-1	many	TGCAGCGTTGGTTCGAGACAGGGGACTGAAGCTTTCTTT	CSVGSRQGTEAFF
TRBV19	TRBD1	TRBJ2-6	-	TGTGCCAGTAGAGGTAGGGACAGGGGTGTGATTGGGGCCAACGTCCTGACTTTC	CASRGRDRGVIGANVLTF
TRBV6-1	-	TRBJ2-1	many	TGTGCCAGCAGTGAAGGCGGTAGCAATGAGCAGTTCTTC	CASSEGGSNEQFF
TRBV28	TRBD1	TRBJ1-5	many	TGTGCCAGCAGTTCCCCGGGACAGGGTGGTCGCAATCAGCCCCAGCATTTT	CASSSPGQGGRNQPQHF
TRBV24-1	TRBD1	TRBJ2-1	many	TGTGCCACCAGTGATTTGGACAGGGGGGACCCCCTTGAGCAGTTCTTC	CATSDLDRGDPLEQFF
TRBV28	-	TRBJ1-6	many	TGTGCCAGCAGTCTCACCGAGGGGTCACCCCTCCACTTT	CASSLTEGSPLHF
TRBV5-6	-	TRBJ2-4	many	TGTGCCAGCAGCTTAGCGAGTGCCAAGGGCATTCAGTACTTC	CASSLASAKGIQYF
TRBV7-2	-	TRBJ2-3	few	TGTGCCAGCAGCCTGGCGGTCCGAGATACGCAGTATTTT	CASSLAVRDTQYF
TRBV10-3	TRBD2	TRBJ2-2	many	TGTGCCATCAGCCCAACCTTCATAGCGGGAGGGCCGTCCGGGGAGCTGTTTTTT	CAISPTFIAGGPSGELFF
TRBV5-1	-	TRBJ2-1	many	TGCGCCAGCAGCTTGGTTAACAATGAGCAGTTCTTC	CASSLVNNEQFF
TRBV5-1	TRBD1	TRBJ1-2	many	TGCGCCAGCAGCTTGGACCTCGGGACAGGGGCTACCTATGGCTACACCTTC	CASSLDLGTGATYGYTF
TRBV5-1	TRBD2	TRBJ2-1	many	TGCGCCAGCAGCTCGGGACTAGCGGGTTCCCCCGGGCAGTTCTTC	CASSSGLAGSPGQFF
TRBV4-1	-	TRBJ2-2	few	TGCGCCAGCAGCCAAGAAGGGAACACCGGGGAGCTGTTTTTT	CASSQEGNTGELFF
TRBV20-1	-	TRBJ2-7	many	TGCAGTGCTAGACTCAGCCTTGGCGGCGAGCAGTACTTC	CSARLSLGGEQYF
TRBV3-1	-	TRBJ1-6	once	TGTGCCATCAGCCAAGGGAGCTCCTATAATTCACCCCTCCACTTT	CAISQGSSYNSPLHF
TRBV20-1	-	TRBJ2-3	many	TGCAGTGCCGAGGCCCGGGACACAGATACGCAGTATTTT	CSAEARDTDTQYF
TRBV10-3	-	TRBJ1-1	many	TGTGCCATCAGTGAGTCCCGGGTGGGGGACACTGAAGCTTTCTTT	CAISESRVGDTEAFF
TRBV13	-	TRBJ2-7	many	TGTGCCAGCAGCTCCGCCGGGACGGTAACCTACGAGCAGTACTTC	CASSSAGTVTYEQYF
TRBV6-1	-	TRBJ1-6	few	TGTGCCAGCACCCCCGGGGGTGGCAGTTCACCCCTCCACTTT	CASTPGGGSSPLHF
TRBV4-1	-	TRBJ2-1	few	TGCGCCAGCAGCCAAGAAGGTAGCTATATACAGTTCTTC	CASSQEGSYIQFF
TRBV29-1	-	TRBJ2-1	many	TGCAGCGCCACCAAACCGGGGCGCGGGCGGCAGTTCTTC	CSATKPGRGRQFF
TRBV5-6	TRBD2	TRBJ2-5	-	TGTGCCAGCAGCTTGTTCGGTAGGACTAGCGGCCAAGAGACCCAGTACTTC	CASSLFGRTSGQETQYF
TRBV12-3/TRBV12-4	TRBD1	TRBJ2-7	many	TGTGCCAGCAGTTTGTTGGGACAGGCAACCTACGAGCAGTACTTC	CASSLLGQATYEQYF
TRBV20-1	TRBD1	TRBJ1-1	many	TGCAGTGCTCGGGACAGACTGAACACTGAAGCTTTCTTT	CSARDRLNTEAFF
TRBV7-8	-	TRBJ2-5	-	TGTGCCAGCAGCATTCTTGGACAGCAGCTAGAAACCCAGTACTTC	CASSILGQQLETQYF
TRBV7-2	TRBD2	TRBJ2-1	-	TGTGCCAGCAGCTTAGCTGCTAGCGGGGGGCTGAATGAGCAGTTCTTC	CASSLAASGGLNEQFF
TRBV29-1	-	TRBJ2-7	many	TGCAGCGTTGTACCCGACAGCTACGAGCAGTACTTC	CSVVPDSYEQYF
TRBV19	-	TRBJ2-5	many	TGTGCCAGTAGTCTCCGGGAAGGGGCCGACCAAGAGACCCAGTACTTC	CASSLREGADQETQYF
TRBV29-1	-	TRBJ1-1	-	TGCAGCGTTGAAGGAGGGCTCCCTGAAGCTTTCTTT	CSVEGGLPEAFF
TRBV7-8	TRBD2	TRBJ2-3	few	TGTGCCAGCAGCCGGGGGCGGGCTAGCGGGAGAGTAGATACGCAGTATTTT	CASSRGRASGRVDTQYF
TRBV3-1	-	TRBJ1-2	-	TGTGCCAGCAGTTCCATTGGGGTACTCTATGGCTACACCTTC	CASSSIGVLYGYTF
TRBV7-8	-	TRBJ1-4	many	TGTGCCAGCAGCTTAAAGGCTTCAACTAATGAAAAACTGTTTTTT	CASSLKASTNEKLFF
TRBV6-1	-	TRBJ2-3	few	TGTGCCAGCAGCGCCGGGTTCACAGATACGCAGTATTTT	CASSAGFTDTQYF
TRBV5-1	-	TRBJ2-7	many	TGCGCCAGCAGCTTGGGGCGTCGAGAGGGCCTAAGGGCCTACGAGCAGTACTTC	CASSLGRREGLRAYEQYF
TRBV12-3/TRBV12-4	TRBD1	TRBJ1-5	-	TGTGCCAGCAGTCCCAGCGACAGGGGTTTTCAGCCCCAGCATTTT	CASSPSDRGFQPQHF
TRBV18	-	TRBJ1-1	many	TGTGCCAGCCGAGAGGACAGACAAGCTTTCTTT	CASREDRQAFF
TRBV30	-	TRBJ2-7	-	TGTGCCTGGAGTCGACTCGCCCGGACCTACGAGCAGTACTTC	CAWSRLARTYEQYF
TRBV3-1	-	TRBJ2-1	once	TGTGCCAGCAGCTCCTCGGGTTCGAGGAACAATGAGCAGTTCTTC	CASSSSGSRNNEQFF
TRBV2	-	TRBJ2-5	few	TGTGCCACCCGACTAGGTGCGGTGGAGACCCAGTACTTC	CATRLGAVETQYF